The T cell receptor (beta chain) under discussion was sequenced for a study of shared clonotypes between healthy human individuals. How the authors handled the data: Owing to the provision of junction-only sequences devoid of quality scores by immunoSEQ, filtering differed. The method was immunoSEQ multiplex PCR; TCRdb's version includes in-frame clones alone and lacks a portion of them. For V, J and clone size, that table is used; D and trimming come from the DNA. The sample includes 900,000 to 1,200,000 clones, approximately 80% seen only once; the top ten take roughly 0.55%. Looked up from germline, CDR1 is GTSNPN and CDR2 is SVGIG (reference sequence). Between the trimmed V and J ends, which lost 1 base and 7 bases, there was a span of 16 bases. This CDR3 has 14 amino acids.

V usage is TRBV30 and J usage is TRBJ1-1, with D hard to call. The sequenced material came from memory CD4+ T cells from PBMCs. The subset is: CD45RA-negative fraction. The receptor was isolated from a man between 18 and 29 years old in good health. Some clones in this sample may be carry-over from other donors' samples. The CDR3 is CAWSAKTGRDEAFF. The CDR3 nucleotides read TGTGCCTGGAGTGCCAAGACCGGACGGGATGAAGCTTTCTTT. The full variable domain, in which reference TRBV30 and TRBJ1-1 provide the parts outside the CDR3, is SQTIHQWPATLVQPVGSPLSLECTVEGTSNPNLYWYRQAAGRGLQLLFYSVGIGQISSEVPQNLSASRPQDRQFILSSKKLLLSDSGFYLCAWSAKTGRDEAFFGQGTRLTVV.